Presented here are 17 T cell receptor beta chains from one specimen sequenced in a study of monozygotic twins with inflammatory bowel disease. One entry per CDR3 protein, without DNA, is what TCRdb gives after re-calling the 5' RACE reads. The listing records around 450,000 distinct CDR3 sequences. Sample: blood. All receptors derive from a human donor with ulcerative colitis or Crohn's disease, or a healthy co-twin of an affected twin (not recorded which).

The V call is TRBV24-1, the J call TRBJ2-5. CDR1 and CDR2 from the germline V gene are KGHDR and SFDVKD. This CDR3 is 13 amino acids long. Here the CDR3 reads CATSDSPQETQYF.

This rearrangement joins TRBV14 to TRBJ2-3; TCRdb lists TRBD2, though no DNA is available to test this call. Germline assignment: CDR1 SGHDN and CDR2 FVKESK. The length of the CDR3 is 15 residues. The CDR3 spells CASSQQSGRTDTQYF.

This chain connects TRBV6-5 to TRBJ2-3; TCRdb lists TRBD2, though no DNA is available to test this call. Germline CDR1 is MNHEY and CDR2 is SVGAGI. This CDR3 region has 19 residues. CDR3 protein: CASSYSWTSGGTSTDTQYF.

This sequence joins TRBV6-1 and TRBJ1-5; the TCRdb D gene call, TRBD1, has no DNA to confirm it. Germline V lookup: CDR1 MNHNS, CDR2 SASEGT. This CDR3 is built from 18 residues. This chain's CDR3 is CASSEGGHVSFGNQPQHF.

The chain combines TRBV18 with TRBJ1-2; checking the TCRdb D call of TRBD1 is not possible without DNA. Germline V gene sequence: CDR1 KGHSH, CDR2 LQKENI. The CDR3 extends over 14 amino acids. The CDR3 reads CASTLGQGNYGYTF.

The chain carries TRBV12-3 or TRBV12-4 and TRBJ1-1. This CDR3 has 14 amino acids. The CDR3 sequence: CASSLVVLNTEAFF.

J is TRBJ2-5 and V is TRBV20-1; TCRdb outputs TRBD1, but without DNA this stays unchecked. The CDR3 sequence is 15 residues long. The germline V gene encodes CDR1 DFQATT and CDR2 SNEGSKA (reference sequence). The CDR3: CSARDNREFGETQYF.

This rearrangement joins TRBV28 to TRBJ2-3; the TCRdb D gene call, TRBD1, has no DNA to confirm it. The germline V gene encodes CDR1 MDHEN and CDR2 SYDVKM. The CDR3 covers 18 residues. The chain's CDR3 is CASSSRPGQGSKLDTQYF.

V gene TRBV10-3 combines with J gene TRBJ2-7. The CDR3 covers 15 residues. The germline V gene encodes CDR1 ENHRY and CDR2 SYGVKD. The CDR3 is CAISEKAGSSYEQYF.

The chain couples TRBV5-1 to TRBJ1-4. The germline V gene encodes CDR1 SGHRS and CDR2 YFSETQ. This CDR3 is 13 amino acids long. The CDR3 loop is CASSGQNNEKLFF.

The gene calls are TRBV6-1 and TRBJ2-3; TCRdb lists TRBD2, though no DNA is available to test this call. The CDR3 has 16 amino acids. CDR1 is MNHNS, CDR2 SASEGT, per germline. This chain's CDR3 is CASTPDGSGGTDTQYF.

This sequence joins TRBV23-1 and TRBJ2-2; TCRdb's D gene call, TRBD2, goes unchecked for lack of DNA. TRBV23-1 is known as an ORF, though its function is uncertain. The CDR3 consists of 18 residues. The CDR3 here is CASSQSRSGRLDTGELFF.

This rearrangement joins TRBV29-1 to TRBJ1-1; with no DNA, the TCRdb D assignment of TRBD1 cannot be verified. CDR1 SQVTM and CDR2 ANQGSEA come from the germline V gene. CDR3 length: 13 residues. The CDR3: CSVGQGGNTEAFF.

This rearrangement joins TRBV6-2 or TRBV6-3 to TRBJ2-7. The germline V gene has CDR1 MNHEY and CDR2 SVGEGT. This CDR3 spans 14 amino acids. CDR3 sequence: CASSYLTPRGEQYF.

The chain carries TRBV18 and TRBJ2-1; TCRdb gives TRBD2 as the D gene, but with no DNA this cannot be confirmed. Germline loops: CDR1 KGHSH, CDR2 LQKENI. The CDR3 runs 16 residues. CDR3 residues: CASSLSGTSANNEQFF.

The chain uses TRBV9 and TRBJ2-6; TCRdb names TRBD2, which stays unverified in the absence of DNA. Germline values: CDR1 SGDLS, CDR2 YYNGEE. CDR3 length: 17 residues. CDR3: CASSAVAGYSGANVLTF.

This sequence joins TRBV20-1 and TRBJ2-1; TCRdb proposes TRBD2, but this gene call is untestable without DNA. The germline CDR1 and CDR2 sequences are DFQATT and SNEGSKA (reference sequence). The CDR3 sequence is 13 residues long. The CDR3 region is CSARIAGGREQFF.